The entry below gives a single T cell receptor beta chain sequence along with its context. The CDR3 is made up of 16 amino acids. V lost 5 bases and J 1 base, leaving 15 bases between the germline ends. The germline V gene encodes CDR1 SGHTA and CDR2 FQGNSA. The table came from immunoSEQ multiplex PCR; TCRdb's copy has only in-frame clones and leaves some out. The sample has 1.5 million to 1.9 million clones, approximately 98% seen once; the top ten hold about 0.45%. These data are taken from a study of shared clonotypes between healthy human individuals. Turning to the study itself: Per-donor plates numbered three CD4 naive, three CD4 memory, two CD8 naive and one CD8 memory.

The chain recombines TRBV7-2 with TRBJ2-1, with D uncertain. Material for sequencing was naive CD4+ T cells sorted from blood. Stated subset: CD45RA+ positively selected. The receptor comes from a man aged 30 to 45 in good health. The CDR3 loop reads CASSPNSRVSYNEQFF. The CDR3 bases are TGTGCCAGCAGCCCGAACTCGAGAGTTTCCTACAATGAGCAGTTCTTC.